Below, one T cell receptor beta chain is given with its context. Which antigen it targets is not known. The record has no base qualities; no much larger clone is one base away. V is pruned by 5 bases and J by 7 bases, leaving 11 bases of the junction without a gene match. The CDR3 contains 15 residues, cysteine and phenylalanine counted. The only DNA kept is the CDR3, 45 bases in frame from the first base. The germline V gene provides CDR1 MNHEY and CDR2 SVGAGI. These data are taken from a study of OX40 agonist ivuxolimab in advanced cancers. Regarding the study in general: Ivuxolimab was an agonistic, fully human IgG2 monoclonal antibody directed against OX40 (CD134), a costimulatory receptor. Intravenous ivuxolimab was administered to patients every 2 weeks at six dose levels: 0.01, 0.1, 0.3, 1.5, 3 and 10 mg/kg. Of the roughly 52 dose-escalation patients, hepatocellular carcinoma was present in around 19, melanoma in approximately 15, renal cell carcinoma in 9 and head and neck cancer in 9. In the dose-escalation cohort, approximately 82% of patients were male, and the mean age was roughly 60 years, with a range of roughly 20 to 85. Patients were allowed to have had prior anti-PD-1, anti-PD-L1 or anti-CTLA-4 therapy, and around two fifths of the dose-escalation patients had been treated with checkpoint inhibitors. Partial responses occurred in three dose-escalation patients: two with cutaneous melanoma and one with hepatocellular carcinoma. The point of sequencing TCRbeta in the periphery was to test whether ivuxolimab changed TCR sequence diversity and drove clonal T-cell expansion. The paper describes the monotherapy dose-escalation part (N ≈ 52 patients) of the phase I trial of ivuxolimab.

For sequencing of the TCRbeta CDR3 region, genomic DNA was extracted from the sorted cells. TCRbeta CDR3 regions were sequenced using the immunoSEQ Assay. TCRdb carries this immuneACCESS record with in-frame sequences only. Its versions omit some clonotypes, under half of them owing to an unresolved V gene in the studies checked, with the rest unexplained. This sample is represented by around 35,000 clones; 65% to 90% of them were singletons. The top ten hold around 1.5% of the sample. The research as a whole found: In partial responders in the 0.1-3.0 mg/kg groups, normalized peripheral clonal expansion was found to be among the lowest, especially among CD8+ T cells. After ivuxolimab, expanded clones were on average more numerous among CD8+ T cells than among CD4+ T cells. Low levels of normalized T-cell clonal expansion were also seen in some patients who did not respond. At doses of 0.1 to 3.0 mg/kg, clonal expansion of both CD4+ and CD8+ blood T cells was observed from baseline to week 6. The antigen specificity of the clonally expanded peripheral T cells was not determined.

Patients with a history of autoimmune disease or receiving systemic immunosuppression were excluded from the trial. In every dose cohort, peripheral blood was drawn for TCR sequencing at baseline, cycle 4 day 1, and cycle 7 day 1. Samples were obtained from an open-label, multicenter, first-in-human phase I dose-escalation trial of ivuxolimab. Adults with locally advanced or metastatic melanoma, renal cell carcinoma, hepatocellular carcinoma or head and neck squamous cell carcinoma were enrolled in the trial. Before TCR sequencing, CD4+ and CD8+ T cells were separately sorted from peripheral blood.

Recombination connected TRBV6-5 to TRBJ2-7, with TRBD1 identical over 10 junction bases. This specimen was CD4+ or CD8+ T cells sorted from blood, taken in a trial of the OX40 agonist ivuxolimab. The clonotype was recovered from an adult with an advanced solid tumor such as melanoma, head and neck, liver or kidney cancer. CDR3 reads: CASSKPTDRGGEQYF. The nucleotide sequence is TGTGCCAGCAGTAAACCCACGGACAGGGGGGGTGAGCAGTACTTC.